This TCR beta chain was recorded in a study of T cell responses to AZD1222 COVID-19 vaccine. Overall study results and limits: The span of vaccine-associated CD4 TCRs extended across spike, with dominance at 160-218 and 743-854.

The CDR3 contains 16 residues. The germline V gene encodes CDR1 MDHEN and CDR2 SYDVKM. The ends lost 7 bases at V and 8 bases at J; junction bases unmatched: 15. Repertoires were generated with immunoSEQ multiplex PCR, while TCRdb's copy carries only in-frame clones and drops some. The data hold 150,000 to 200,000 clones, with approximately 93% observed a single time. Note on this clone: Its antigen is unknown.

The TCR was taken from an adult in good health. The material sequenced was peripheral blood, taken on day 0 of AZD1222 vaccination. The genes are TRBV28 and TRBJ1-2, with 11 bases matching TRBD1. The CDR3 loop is CASTRTGGVWSYGYTF. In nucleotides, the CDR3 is TGTGCCAGCACCCGGACAGGGGGCGTATGGAGTTACGGCTACACCTTC.